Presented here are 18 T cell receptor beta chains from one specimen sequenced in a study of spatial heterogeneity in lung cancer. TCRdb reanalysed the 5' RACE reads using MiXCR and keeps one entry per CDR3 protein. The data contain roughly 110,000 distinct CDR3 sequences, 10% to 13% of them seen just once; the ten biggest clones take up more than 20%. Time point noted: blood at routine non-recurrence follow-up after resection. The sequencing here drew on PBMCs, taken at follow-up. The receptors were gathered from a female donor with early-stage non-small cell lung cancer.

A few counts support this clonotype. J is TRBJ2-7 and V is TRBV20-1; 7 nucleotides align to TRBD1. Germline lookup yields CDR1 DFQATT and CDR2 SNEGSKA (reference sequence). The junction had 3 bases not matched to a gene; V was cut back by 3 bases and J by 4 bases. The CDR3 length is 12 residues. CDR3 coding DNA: TGCAGTGCTAGCGACAGGGTTTACGAGCAGTACTTC. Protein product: CSASDRVYEQYF.

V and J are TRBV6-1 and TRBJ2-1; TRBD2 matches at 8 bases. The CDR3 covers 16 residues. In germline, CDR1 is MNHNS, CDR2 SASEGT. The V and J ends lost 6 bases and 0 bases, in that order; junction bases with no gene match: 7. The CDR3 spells CASSRLAGNSYNEQFF. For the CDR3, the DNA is TGTGCCAGCAGCCGGTTAGCGGGAAACTCCTACAATGAGCAGTTCTTC.

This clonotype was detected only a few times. The CDR3 reads CASSQDPQGLRGTDTQYF. The CDR3 DNA reads as TGTGCCAGCAGCCAAGATCCCCAAGGACTGAGGGGCACAGATACGCAGTATTTT. V and J are TRBV4-2 and TRBJ2-3; D may be TRBD2 (5 bases). CDR1 is LGHNA, CDR2 YNFKEQ, per germline. CDR3 length: 18 amino acids. V gave up 0 bases and J gave up 1 base, with 17 bases separating them.

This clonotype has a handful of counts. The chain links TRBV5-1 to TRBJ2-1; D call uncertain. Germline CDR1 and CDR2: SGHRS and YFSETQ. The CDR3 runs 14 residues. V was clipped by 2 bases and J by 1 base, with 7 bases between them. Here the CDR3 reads CASSFPRSYNEQFF. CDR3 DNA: TGCGCCAGCAGCTTCCCCCGATCCTACAATGAGCAGTTCTTC.

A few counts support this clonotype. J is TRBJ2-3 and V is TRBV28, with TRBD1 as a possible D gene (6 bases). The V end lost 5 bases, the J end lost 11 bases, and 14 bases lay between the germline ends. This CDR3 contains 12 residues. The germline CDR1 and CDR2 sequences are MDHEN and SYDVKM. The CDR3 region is CASSLDRPRQYF. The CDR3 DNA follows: TGTGCCAGCAGTCTAGACAGGCCCCGGCAGTATTTT.

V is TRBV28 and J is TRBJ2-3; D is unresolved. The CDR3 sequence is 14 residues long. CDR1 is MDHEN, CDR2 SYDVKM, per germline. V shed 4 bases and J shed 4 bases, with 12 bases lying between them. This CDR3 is CASSSGPPADTQYF. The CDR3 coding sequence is TGTGCCAGCAGTTCGGGCCCTCCAGCAGATACGCAGTATTTT.

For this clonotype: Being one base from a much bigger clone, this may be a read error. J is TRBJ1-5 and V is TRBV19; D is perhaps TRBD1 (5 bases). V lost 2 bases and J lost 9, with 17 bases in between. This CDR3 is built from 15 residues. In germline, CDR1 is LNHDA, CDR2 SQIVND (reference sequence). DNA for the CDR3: TGTGCCAGTAGTATACCCAGGGACGGATTCAGGCCCCAGCATTTT. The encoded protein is CASSIPRDGFRPQHF.

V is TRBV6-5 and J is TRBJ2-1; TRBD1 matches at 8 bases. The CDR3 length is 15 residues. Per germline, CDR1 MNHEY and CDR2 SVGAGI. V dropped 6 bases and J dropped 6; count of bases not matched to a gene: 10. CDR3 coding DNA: TGTGCCAGCAGATCCGGGACAGGAGGTTTCAATGAGCAGTTCTTC. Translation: CASRSGTGGFNEQFF.

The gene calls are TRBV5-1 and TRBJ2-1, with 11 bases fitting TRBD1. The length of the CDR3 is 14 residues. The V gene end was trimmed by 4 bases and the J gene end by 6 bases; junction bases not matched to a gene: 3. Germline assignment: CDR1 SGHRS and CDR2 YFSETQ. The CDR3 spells CASSPGQGGNEQFF. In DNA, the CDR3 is TGCGCCAGCAGCCCGGGACAGGGGGGCAATGAGCAGTTCTTC.

CDR3 in amino acids: CSARLAGYQETQYF. The CDR3 DNA follows: TGCAGTGCTAGGCTAGCGGGATACCAAGAGACCCAGTACTTC. This chain connects TRBV20-1 to TRBJ2-5, with 9 bases matching TRBD2. CDR1 is DFQATT, CDR2 SNEGSKA, per germline (reference sequence). The CDR3 is 14 residues long. The V segment lost 3 bases and the J segment 0 bases; nucleotides outside the gene matches: 2.

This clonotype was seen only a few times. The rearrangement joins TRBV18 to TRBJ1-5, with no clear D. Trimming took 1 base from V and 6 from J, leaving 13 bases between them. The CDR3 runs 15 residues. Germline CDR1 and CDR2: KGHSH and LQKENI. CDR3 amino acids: CASSPRGDGRQPQHF. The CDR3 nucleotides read TGTGCCAGCTCACCACGTGGAGATGGCCGTCAGCCCCAGCATTTT.

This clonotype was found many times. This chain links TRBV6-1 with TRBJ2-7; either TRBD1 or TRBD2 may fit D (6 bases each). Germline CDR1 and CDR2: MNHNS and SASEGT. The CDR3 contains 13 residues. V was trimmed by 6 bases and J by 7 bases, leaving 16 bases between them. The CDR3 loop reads CASRRGDLTEQYF. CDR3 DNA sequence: TGTGCCAGCAGGAGGGGGGATCTAACAGAGCAGTACTTC.

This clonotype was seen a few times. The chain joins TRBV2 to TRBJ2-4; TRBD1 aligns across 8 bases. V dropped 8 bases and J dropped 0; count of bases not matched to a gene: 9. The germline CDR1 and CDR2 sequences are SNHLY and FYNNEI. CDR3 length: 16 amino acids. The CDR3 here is CASRGDRMIAKNIQYF. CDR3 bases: TGTGCCAGCCGCGGGGACAGGATGATAGCCAAAAACATTCAGTACTTC.

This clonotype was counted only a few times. CDR3 residues: CASSPGSYSGNTIYF. Written as DNA, the CDR3 is TGTGCCAGCTCACCGGGCAGCTACTCTGGAAACACCATATATTTT. V usage is TRBV18 and J usage is TRBJ1-3; D remains ambiguous. Trimming removed 3 bases from V and 0 bases from J, with 9 bases in between. This CDR3 is 15 amino acids long. Germline loops: CDR1 KGHSH, CDR2 LQKENI. The full variable domain, completed using reference TRBV18 and TRBJ1-3, is NAGVMQNPRHLVRRRGQEARLRCSPMKGHSHVYWYRQLPEEGLKFMVYLQKENIIDESGMPKERFSAEFPKEGPSILRIQQVVRGDSAAYFCASSPGSYSGNTIYFGEGSWLTVV.

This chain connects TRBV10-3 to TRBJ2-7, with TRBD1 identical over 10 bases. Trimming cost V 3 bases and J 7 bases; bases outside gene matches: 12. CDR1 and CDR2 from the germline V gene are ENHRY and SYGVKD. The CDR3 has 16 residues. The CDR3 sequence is CAISDPGQGSSWEQYV. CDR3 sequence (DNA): TGTGCCATCAGTGACCCGGGACAGGGGTCGTCTTGGGAGCAGTACGTC.

For the CDR3, the DNA is TGCAGTGCTATGCTGAGTAGTGGCAATGAGCAGTTCTTC. This encodes CSAMLSSGNEQFF. V gene TRBV20-1 combines with J gene TRBJ2-1; D unclear. Germline V lookup: CDR1 DFQATT, CDR2 SNEGSKA (reference sequence). The CDR3 spans 13 residues. V was trimmed by 4 bases and J by 6 bases, leaving 13 bases between them.

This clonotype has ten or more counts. The CDR3 here is CASSESSGGPRSSYEQYF. CDR3 coding DNA: TGCGCCAGCAGTGAGTCATCAGGGGGCCCACGAAGCTCCTACGAGCAGTACTTC. The chain uses TRBV10-2 and TRBJ2-7; 8 bases are a match to TRBD1. J lost 0 bases, V lost 0 bases, and 10 bases had no gene match. There are 18 residues in the CDR3. Germline V gene lookup returns CDR1 WSHSY and CDR2 SAAADI.

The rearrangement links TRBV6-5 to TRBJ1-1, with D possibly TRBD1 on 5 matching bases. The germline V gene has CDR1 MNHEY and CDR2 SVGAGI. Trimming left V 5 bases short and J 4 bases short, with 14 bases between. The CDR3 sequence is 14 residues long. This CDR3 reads CASSKSRGSTEAFF. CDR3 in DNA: TGTGCCAGCAGTAAATCACGGGGGTCCACTGAAGCTTTCTTT.